These 4 T cell receptor beta chains originate from one sample sequenced in a study of cytomegalovirus exposure and HLA in healthy donors. PCR involved 60 Vbeta and 13 Jbeta primers. Clones were read by immunoSEQ multiplex PCR, and TCRdb kept only the in-frame ones, dropping some. Found here are approximately 170,000 clones, 70% to 90% of them singletons; the top ten hold approximately 2.3%. Material for sequencing was PBMCs. These receptor sequences come from a male donor in good health and CMV-seronegative.

This sequence joins TRBV25-1 and TRBJ2-1; no reliable D call. The CDR3 covers 14 residues. V lost 0 bases and J 7 bases, leaving 10 bases between the germline ends. In germline, CDR1 is MGHDK, CDR2 SYGVNS. The CDR3 region is CASSEYPIINEQFF. The CDR3, as DNA: TGTGCCAGCAGTGAATATCCTATAATAAATGAGCAGTTCTTC.

This clone was counted only a few times. V is TRBV6-1 and J is TRBJ2-7; TRBD1 might be the D (5 bases). The CDR3 is 15 residues long. The germline V and J ends were trimmed by 2 bases and 5 bases, with 16 bases remaining between them. Germline V gives CDR1 MNHNS, CDR2 SASEGT. The CDR3, as DNA: TGTGCCAGCAGTGAATTAGCCCCTGGGGCTGACGAGCAGTACTTC. Its protein is CASSELAPGADEQYF.

The chain links TRBV6-6 to TRBJ2-3, with TRBD2 identical over 13 bases. The ends lost 5 bases at V and 4 bases at J; junction bases unmatched: 6. From germline, CDR1 is MNHNY and CDR2 SVGAGI (reference sequence). This CDR3 region has 16 residues. The CDR3 DNA follows: TGTGCCAGCAGTCGTGGACTAGCGGGAGCCCCAGATACGCAGTATTTT. This sequence encodes CASSRGLAGAPDTQYF.

The chain carries TRBV2 and TRBJ2-5; 8 bases align to TRBD1. With V trimmed by 5 bases and J by 2 bases, 7 bases remained unmatched. The CDR3 has 15 residues. CDR1 and CDR2 (germline): SNHLY, FYNNEI. The CDR3 DNA sequence: TGTGCCAGCAGTCCCGTAACAGGGGGTCAAGAGACCCAGTACTTC. Translating it yields CASSPVTGGQETQYF.